These T cell receptor beta chains were read from a single sample in a study of preoperative IRX-2 immunotherapy in early breast cancer. Sequenced by immunoSEQ multiplex PCR; TCRdb stores in-frame clones only, minus some. The table records about 89,000 clones, 86% of them present only once. This material consisted of tumor tissue, taken after IRX-2 immunotherapy. These TCRs come from a human donor with breast cancer. The CDR3 runs from the conserved cysteine through the conserved F or W.

V,length,J,CDR3
TRBV14,22,TRBJ2-2,CASSQDFHLLLAGGQDTGELFF
TRBV30,11,TRBJ2-3,CVWSEGGTQYF
TRBV30,13,TRBJ1-4,CAWSPGTKEKLFF
TRBV5-1,14,TRBJ2-1,CASSFRTTYNEQFF
TRBV6-8,16,TRBJ1-1,CASSSWETSWGTEAFF
TRBV22-1,14,TRBJ1-1,CAISDIGTATEAFF
TRBV5-1,16,TRBJ2-2,CASSLYQGVTTGELFF
TRBV14,14,TRBJ2-7,CASSQVIAPYEQYF
TRBV6-8,16,TRBJ2-7,CASSYYTGQNSYEQYF
TRBV5-1,16,TRBJ2-2,CASSLPGSSGGGELFF
TRBV11-3,15,TRBJ2-1,CASSLGGAGNNEQFF
TRBV18,14,TRBJ2-7,CASSPGTRGYEQYF
TRBV6-8,17,TRBJ1-3,CASSYSDVEASGNTIYF
TRBV30,16,TRBJ1-5,CAWGQGRFRSNQPQHF
TRBV28,15,TRBJ1-4,CASSESRQGSEKLFF
TRBV28,14,TRBJ1-5,CASWTQGDNQPQHF
TRBV28,14,TRBJ2-7,CASSLRQGAYEQYF
TRBV28,12,TRBJ2-3,CASSFAWDTQYF
TRBV18,16,TRBJ1-2,CATNMGGTGGADGYTF